This TCR beta chain was captured in a study of cytomegalovirus exposure and HLA in healthy donors. Primers included in the PCR were 60 Vbeta and 13 Jbeta primers. Data came from immunoSEQ multiplex PCR; TCRdb stores just in-frame clones and leaves some out. Here the sample spans approximately 160,000 clones, around 68% being singletons. The receptor's source is a man aged 50 to 60 in good health and CMV-seronegative. The sequenced sample consisted of PBMCs.

The DNA of the CDR3 is TGTGCCAGCAGTTACACTTACAGGGGGGAGAACACCGGGGAGCTGTTTTTT. This encodes CASSYTYRGENTGELFF. This chain links TRBV28 with TRBJ2-2; 8 nucleotides line up with TRBD1. The CDR3 is made up of 17 amino acids. From germline, CDR1 is MDHEN and CDR2 SYDVKM. V shed 4 bases and J 1 base; nucleotides not matched to a gene: 8.